This T cell receptor beta chain originates from a study of cytomegalovirus exposure and HLA in healthy donors (dated by TCRdb to about 2017). With respect to the entire study: An earlier analysis of some 600 of the donors reported 276 Gb of sequence data and 117 million unique TCR beta sequences obtained from about 180 million T cells. Both class I and class II loci were covered by HLA typing, at four-digit resolution. To decide whether each TCR beta V gene segment behaved as functional or pseudogenic, an earlier analysis of some 580 of the donors relied on high-throughput TCR beta sequencing. The study aimed to test whether cataloging public T cell receptors could reveal signatures of past pathogen exposure. A separate validation cohort of over 95 different subjects was used in addition to the approximately 670-subject first cohort. Alongside the repertoire data, information on donor age, sex, ethnicity and CMV serostatus was compiled. The genetic ancestry cluster associated with self-reported Caucasian donors included over 80% of the roughly 410 genotyped donors. An early release that covered fewer than 750 HLA-typed donors contained about 300 gigabases of sequencing data and around 85 million unique TCR sequences. The later analysis used no new phenotypic data to find candidate immune exposures, relying instead on TCR beta sequences and their occurrence across donors. Every repertoire in the discovery cohort had been generated on one and the same sequencing platform. To predict cytomegalovirus infection status, the study combined high-throughput TCR immunosequencing, statistical association of individual TCRs with disease status, and machine learning. A later genetic analysis used genome-wide SNP genotypes for about 65% of the 666 donors, treating that subset as a discovery cohort. To study patterns of TCR occurrence, a later analysis re-analyzed previously published TCR beta repertoires from 700 or so donors and added high-resolution HLA genotyping. The T cell repertoires of under 750 subjects were profiled by immunosequencing and related to cytomegalovirus serostatus. The number of donors typed differed by locus, with about 629-640 for A, B, C, DRB1 and DQB1, more than 500 for DQA1, about 610 for DPA1, and some 440 for DPB1. On average, roughly 240,000 unique TCR beta nucleotide sequences were sequenced per donor among several hundred genotyped donors of the cohort, with about 19% of those sequences being non-productive. Roughly five DR-DQ haplotypes were treated as single units for association and clustering because of strong linkage in the cohort.

To prepare the library, the immunoSEQ multiplex PCR assay was applied. For the multiplex PCR, a mixture combining 60 forward primers for TCR Vbeta segments and 13 reverse primers for TCR Jbeta segments was used. A multiplex PCR assay on genomic DNA amplified the CDR3 region of rearranged TCR beta genes. On the Illumina HiSeq System, the amplified TCR beta libraries were sequenced as 87-base-pair reads. For the original study's pipeline: Across the roughly 670 repertoires, a later analysis counted tens of millions of unique TCR beta chains, approximately 12 million of which were shared by at least two donors. Raw reads were error-corrected and collapsed into unique sequences by a nearest-neighbor algorithm in which closely related sequences were merged to remove PCR and sequencing errors. CDR3 sequences were aligned to IMGT reference sequences to assign V, D and J gene segments. Each retained sequence needed at least a six-nucleotide match to both a V gene segment and a J gene segment. Rearrangements were called productive when the CDR3 lacked stop codons and stayed in frame with V and J; all others were non-productive. CDR3 was defined by IMGT convention, running from the second conserved V-encoded cysteine to the conserved J-encoded phenylalanine. In an earlier analysis of 550 to 650 of the donors, sequences lacking an unambiguous match to a single V gene segment were excluded. An earlier analysis of 587 of the donors classified V segments as functional when productive rearrangements were above 56.7% and as segregating when the standard deviation between donors was above 5%. To diagnose cytomegalovirus status from the catalog of TCR beta chain sequences, a statistical classification framework was built. In a later analysis, V and J genes were assigned by comparing TCR nucleotide sequences against IMGT/GENE-DB human TR gene sequences. A later analysis assigned CDR3 sequences and most-parsimonious VDJ recombination scenarios with the TCRdist pipeline. In a later analysis, each TCR beta chain was defined by its CDR3 amino acid sequence together with its V-gene family, and reads lacking a unique V-gene family were excluded. In a later analysis, fewer than 600 highly shared, low-generation-probability nucleotide sequences were removed to address suspected cross-contamination and a sequencing artifact. In a later analysis, a clonal expansion index was calculated for each public chain from normalized within-repertoire ranks of inferred template counts. Generation probabilities in a later analysis came from a VDJ recombination model fitted to out-of-frame rearrangements, and those results were checked against IGoR. In a later analysis, hypergeometric tests were used to score TCR-TCR, TCR-HLA and TCR-CMV co-occurrence, with a repertoire-size bias correction applied to TCR pairs. False discovery rates were estimated in a later analysis by permuting HLA or CMV assignments 20 times. In a later analysis, co-occurring TCRs were grouped using DBSCAN, with TCRdist sequence similarity added in when clustering inside HLA-allele-positive subsets. Repertoires with fewer than 30,000 or more than 120,000 public chains were left out of co-occurrence clustering, as were about 5 repertoires with anomalous nucleotide sharing. TCRdb carries this immuneACCESS record with in-frame sequences only. Its versions omit some clonotypes, under half of them owing to an unresolved V gene in the studies checked, with the rest unexplained. From that table come the V and J calls and clone size; the DNA was used to work out D and trimming. The sample table contains 150,000 to 200,000 clones; only one count was recorded for about 70% of them. In total, the top ten clones hold 2.5% to 3.5% of the sample.

As regards this clone: It has no known antigen specificity. One base away there is no much larger clone; base qualities are not given.

General conclusions and limits of the study: Some IMGT-functional V segments, including TRBV6-2 and TRBV6-3, could not be told apart with the 87-base-pair reads, so those segments were excluded. Because some donors lacked HLA typing at each locus, the association tests relied only on the typed subset. A further reported finding was that TCR beta sequences accurately predicted the HLA-A and HLA-B alleles for most subjects in the first cohort. Because counts were too low, roughly 17 rarely observed V segments, including chromosome 9 orphons, were left out of the earlier analysis of 587 of the donors. Across donors, most TCR sequences were observed very rarely, whereas some public TCRs were present in many individuals. According to the authors, the approach could potentially be generalized to other disease states and immunological phenotypes. Strong co-occurrence of HLA alleles, especially DR and DQ, made assigning TCR associations to individual alleles difficult. A later genetic analysis reported fewer N-insertions in productive TCRs among donors in an Asian-associated ancestry cluster than the roughly 700-donor mean. Broadly in line with IMGT annotations, most TCR beta V segments showed up in productive rearrangements about 90% or about 30% of the time in an earlier analysis of under 700 of the donors. Immune exposure information for the cohort was limited to CMV serostatus. V-gene and J-gene trimming of TCR beta chains was associated with a missense DCLRE1C variant in a later genetic analysis, and the association was replicated in an independent cohort. A cluster of highly shared sequence variants was judged likely to be a technical artifact of the sequencing pipeline. The cohort was sequenced for TCR beta chains only, and without alpha or paired-chain data the features that could be detected were limited. According to a later analysis, TCR association rates differed among HLA loci, with DRB1 alleles showing the most associated TCRs and HLA-C alleles showing the fewest. Correlated functional status among segregating V segments might be attributable to linkage disequilibrium, but an unknown experimental factor could not be ruled out. The presence/absence analyses assumed that sequencing depth was roughly uniform across donors, and that assumption may not be true. A later analysis associated 15,000 to 20,000 TCR beta sequences with specific HLA alleles at a false discovery rate of 0.05. The classifier was reported to diagnose cytomegalovirus status with high specificity and sensitivity in both the original and validation cohorts. The study listed over 150 TCR beta chains as associated with cytomegalovirus. A later analysis found that most CMV-associated TCR beta chains appeared HLA-restricted, with HLA associations seemingly driven largely by CMV exposure. In a later analysis, HLA-associated TCR beta chains were found to be more clonally expanded and to have lower generation probabilities than equally common non-associated chains. According to a later analysis, parvovirus B19, influenza, CMV and Epstein-Barr virus appeared linked to several top co-occurrence clusters. A few of the identified cytomegalovirus-associated TCR beta chains were confirmed in vitro to be specific for cytomegalovirus antigens.

The germline V gene yields SQVTM for CDR1 and ANQGSEA for CDR2. The CDR3 sequence holds 14 residues, the cysteine and phenylalanine included. The read is trimmed to its CDR3 DNA, 42 bases read in frame from base 1. The V and J ends are trimmed by 1 base and 2 bases, leaving 11 bases between them. The cohort comprised around 700 healthy bone marrow donors. At the time of sampling, all cohort members were nominally healthy, though unrecorded immune exposures were likely present. The donor tested CMV seronegative and was one of the 352 seronegative cohort members. A peripheral blood sample was provided by each donor, and peripheral blood mononuclear cells were used for TCR beta sequencing. Genomic DNA extraction from the blood cell samples was performed with the Qiagen DNeasy Blood Extraction Kit.

The chain is encoded by TRBV29-1 joined to TRBJ1-2, with TRBD1 perhaps the D gene, on 6 matching bases. The sequence derives from a male donor in good health and CMV-seronegative. Sequencing input: PBMCs. The CDR3 has the sequence CSVEAEQGNYGYTF. The sequence in DNA is TGCAGCGTTGAAGCAGAGCAGGGGAACTATGGCTACACCTTC.